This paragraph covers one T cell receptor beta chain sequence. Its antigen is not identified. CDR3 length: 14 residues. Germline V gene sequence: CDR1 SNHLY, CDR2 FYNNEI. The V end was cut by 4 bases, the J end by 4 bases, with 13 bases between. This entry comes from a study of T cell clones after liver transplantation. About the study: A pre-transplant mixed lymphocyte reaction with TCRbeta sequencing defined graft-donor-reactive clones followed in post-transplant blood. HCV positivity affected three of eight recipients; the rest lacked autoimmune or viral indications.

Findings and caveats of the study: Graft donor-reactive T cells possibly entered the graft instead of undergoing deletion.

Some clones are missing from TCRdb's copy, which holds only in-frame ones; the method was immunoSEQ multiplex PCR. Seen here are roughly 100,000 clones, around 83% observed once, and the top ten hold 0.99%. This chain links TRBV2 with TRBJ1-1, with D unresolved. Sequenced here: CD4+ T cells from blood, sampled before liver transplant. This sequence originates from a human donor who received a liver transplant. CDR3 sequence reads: CASSVAITFTEAFF. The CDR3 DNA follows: TGTGCCAGCAGTGTTGCCATAACCTTCACTGAAGCTTTCTTT.